Listed below are T cell receptor beta chains from one sample, sequenced in a study of blood T cell repertoires in COVID-19. Sequenced by immunoSEQ multiplex PCR; TCRdb stores in-frame clones only, minus some. Found here are 170,000 or so clones, roughly four fifths of them singletons; the top ten hold 1.5%. Sequencing was carried out using peripheral blood. Receptors originate from a human donor in a cohort sampled during active COVID-19. Both conserved end residues are trimmed from each CDR3.

j_call	cdr3_length	v_call	cdr3_aa
TRBJ1-5	13	TRBV19	ASTPGTGRNQPQH
TRBJ1-3	12	TRBV28	ASIKQGTGNTIY
TRBJ1-2	11	TRBV14	ASSPGTGYGYT
TRBJ1-3	13	TRBV2	ASSESQGSGNTIY
TRBJ1-3	12	TRBV24-1	ATGRGTSGNTIY
TRBJ2-7	11	TRBV19	ASIGDTSYEQY
TRBJ2-7	13	TRBV2	ASSVGQGASYEQY
TRBJ2-1	12	TRBV11-3	ASSPRSSGRVEF
TRBJ2-7	12	TRBV21-1	ASRRDRRPYEQY
TRBJ1-2	13	TRBV4-3	ASSHRGRGNYGYT
TRBJ2-1	11	TRBV27	ASRAGGYNEQF
TRBJ1-2	16	TRBV11-3	ASSLGRDGVAANYGYT
TRBJ1-1	11	TRBV2	ASSVGQNTEAF
TRBJ1-2	11	TRBV6-4	ASSGTGQYGYT
TRBJ1-4	12	TRBV7-2	ASSRTGDGEKLF
TRBJ2-5	13	TRBV9	ASSLSGGPQETQY
TRBJ1-2	11	TRBV19	ASSGTEGYGYT
TRBJ2-7	13	TRBV6-5	ASSHRDRGSYEQY
TRBJ1-1	13	TRBV5-8	ASSLGAARNTEAF
TRBJ1-1	13	TRBV7-6	ASSLGRTGNTEAF
TRBJ1-1	11	TRBV25-1	ASSITGHTEAF
TRBJ1-6	13	TRBV3-1/TRBV3-2	ASSQVRDFYSPLH
TRBJ1-1	11	TRBV7-9	ASSFGENTEAF
TRBJ1-1	10	TRBV12-2	ASRLVSFEAF